The 20 T cell receptor beta chains below were found in one sample sequenced in a study of blood T cell repertoires in COVID-19. Some clones are missing from TCRdb's copy, which holds only in-frame ones; the method was immunoSEQ multiplex PCR. Altogether approximately 97,000 clones are present, nearly 90% being singletons, with the ten largest covering around 2%. The sequencing sample was made of peripheral blood. All receptors derive from a man aged 50-60 years with active COVID-19.

The chain employs TRBV11-3 and TRBJ2-6; D might be TRBD2 (6 bases). CDR1 and CDR2 (germline): SGHNT, YENEEA. The CDR3 length is 15 residues. V lost 5 bases and J lost 4, with 12 bases in between. DNA for the CDR3: TGTGCCAGCAGCGGAGGGGCTGGCGGGGCCAACGTCCTGACTTTC. Translation gives CASSGGAGGANVLTF.

With respect to this clone: This specimen includes other DNA sequences encoding the same CDR3. The chain uses TRBV5-1 and TRBJ1-2; D gene unclear. The CDR3 has 13 amino acids. CDR1 and CDR2 (germline): SGHRS, YFSETQ. The ends were cut back, 0 bases at V and 2 bases at J, with 5 bases in the middle. The CDR3 nucleotides read TGCGCCAGCAGCTTGGGCGCCAACTATGGCTACACCTTC. It is translated as CASSLGANYGYTF.

This clone was found once. The chain couples TRBV19 to TRBJ1-4, with D possibly TRBD1 on 6 matching bases. The CDR3 contains 17 residues. Deletions cut 3 bases from V and 3 bases from J, with 17 bases between. From germline, CDR1 is LNHDA and CDR2 SQIVND (reference sequence). The CDR3 bases are TGTGCCAGTAGTATCCTCATTACAGGGTCGGCTAATGAAAAACTGTTTTTT. It codes for CASSILITGSANEKLFF.

This clone was seen a single time. The rearrangement joins TRBV5-4 to TRBJ1-2; D is perhaps TRBD1 (6 bases). Trimming cost V 2 bases and J 5 bases, with 16 bases left between them. In germline, CDR1 is SGHNT, CDR2 YYREEE (reference sequence). The CDR3 spans 15 residues. CDR3 nucleotides: TGTGCCAGCAGCTTAACTTCCACAGGGTCTTATGGCTACACCTTC. This codes for CASSLTSTGSYGYTF.

CDR3 DNA sequence: TGCGCCAGCACCGGACACGAGAACACTGAAGCTTTCTTT. It translates to CASTGHENTEAFF. The chain links TRBV4-1 to TRBJ1-1; D possibly corresponds to TRBD1 (5 bases). Germline V gene data show CDR1 as MGHRA and CDR2 as YSYEKL. The CDR3 is made up of 13 amino acids. Trimming shortened V by 7 bases and J by 1 base, and 10 bases separated the two germline ends.

The chain carries TRBV2 and TRBJ1-1; D is ambiguous. The V gene lost 5 bases and the J gene lost 10 bases, with 14 bases spanning the gap. Germline V gene sequence: CDR1 SNHLY, CDR2 FYNNEI. The CDR3 loop spans 12 amino acids. This chain's CDR3 is CASSLPGYGAFF. CDR3 nucleotide sequence: TGTGCCAGCAGTCTTCCGGGGTATGGAGCTTTCTTT.

The chain carries TRBV6-5 and TRBJ1-2; the D is unclear. The CDR3 totals 14 residues. V shed 7 bases and J shed 2 bases, with 14 bases lying between them. Germline CDR1 and CDR2: MNHEY and SVGAGI. CDR3 region: CASNRETQNYGYTF. CDR3 DNA: TGTGCCAGCAATCGCGAGACTCAAAACTATGGCTACACCTTC.

CDR3 amino acids: CASSLDRGRTGELFF. In DNA, the CDR3 is TGTGCCAGCAGCTTGGACAGGGGGAGGACCGGGGAGCTGTTTTTT. The V call is TRBV5-6, the J call TRBJ2-2; 8 nucleotides line up with TRBD1. This CDR3 has 15 residues. The V segment lost 0 bases and the J segment 5 bases; nucleotides outside the gene matches: 3. Germline V gives CDR1 SGHDT, CDR2 YYEEEE.

The J gene is TRBJ2-4, the V gene TRBV20-1; tentative D call: TRBD2 (5 bases). Per the germline V gene, CDR1 is DFQATT and CDR2 is SNEGSKA (reference sequence). The V gene lost 3 bases and the J gene lost 0 bases, with 6 bases spanning the gap. The CDR3 has 13 residues. In DNA form, the CDR3 reads TGCAGTGCTAGTACTAGAGCCAAAAACATTCAGTACTTC. Translated: CSASTRAKNIQYF.

CDR3 sequence (DNA): TGCGCCAGCAGCTTGGGACTGGCTAGCGGGGGGGCAGATACGCAGTATTTT. Its translation is CASSLGLASGGADTQYF. This chain links TRBV5-1 with TRBJ2-3; 12 nucleotides line up with TRBD2. Trimming at V came to 0 bases and at J to 4 bases, leaving 6 bases not matched to a gene. The V gene's germline CDR1 is SGHRS and CDR2 YFSETQ. The CDR3 totals 17 residues.

The chain links TRBV11-2 to TRBJ2-5, with 8 nucleotides matching TRBD2. There are 13 residues in the CDR3. Germline V gene lookup returns CDR1 SGHAT and CDR2 FQNNGV. V lost 5 bases, J lost 4 bases, and 3 bases stayed unmatched. CDR3: CASSPSGLETQYF. CDR3 sequence (DNA): TGTGCCAGCAGCCCTAGCGGGCTAGAGACCCAGTACTTC.

The chain carries TRBV29-1 and TRBJ1-4; D gene unclear. V lost 4 bases and J 8 bases, leaving 14 bases between the germline ends. Germline CDR1 SQVTM, CDR2 ANQGSEA. The length of the CDR3 is 13 residues. For the CDR3, the DNA is TGCAGCGTTGGGAGCGCAGACGGCGAAAAACTGTTTTTT. Translated, it gives CSVGSADGEKLFF. The complete variable domain, with remaining parts taken from reference TRBV29-1 and TRBJ1-4, reads SAVISQKPSRDICQRGTSLTIQCQVDSQVTMMFWYRQQPGQSLTLIATANQGSEATYESGFVIDKFPISRPNLTFSTLTVSNMSPEDSSIYLCSVGSADGEKLFFGSGTQLSVL.

The V gene is TRBV19, the J gene TRBJ1-1; a possible D gene is TRBD1 (5 bases). Germline V gene data show CDR1 as LNHDA and CDR2 as SQIVND (reference sequence). Trimming cost V 7 bases and J 8 bases, with 11 bases left between them. The CDR3 covers 11 residues. This CDR3 is CASTGTYEAFF. CDR3 nucleotides: TGTGCCAGTACCGGGACTTACGAAGCTTTCTTT.

The chain recombines TRBV7-2 with TRBJ1-3, with a weak D call TRBD1 (5 bases). Germline V gives CDR1 SGHTA, CDR2 FQGNSA. The CDR3 covers 14 residues. Trimming removed 2 bases from V and 6 bases from J, with 11 bases in between. CDR3 bases: TGTGCCAGCAGCTTATCTACAGGCTCAAACACCATATATTTT. The encoded protein is CASSLSTGSNTIYF.

The chain is built from TRBV19 and TRBJ2-2; TRBD1 might be the D (6 bases). This CDR3 comprises 13 residues. Between the trimmed V and J ends, which lost 4 bases and 3 bases, there was a span of 6 bases. From germline, CDR1 is LNHDA and CDR2 SQIVND (reference sequence). As DNA, the CDR3 is TGTGCCAGTAGTAACAGGGACACCGGGGAGCTGTTTTTT. This encodes CASSNRDTGELFF.

This clone was observed a handful of times. The chain uses TRBV27 and TRBJ1-1, with 9 bases aligning to TRBD1. Germline V gene sequence: CDR1 MNHEY, CDR2 SMNVEV (reference sequence). The CDR3 spans 19 residues. J was trimmed by 3 bases and V by 4 bases; bases with no gene match: 18. The CDR3 is CASSSNTYRGRRRDTEAFF. CDR3 nucleotides: TGTGCCAGCAGTTCCAATACTTACAGGGGGCGAAGGAGGGACACTGAAGCTTTCTTT.

This clone occurred once. The chain employs TRBV14 and TRBJ1-1; D is unresolved. CDR1 is SGHDN and CDR2 is FVKESK in the germline V gene. The CDR3 totals 14 residues. Trimming pared 4 bases from V and 1 base from J, leaving 10 bases between. This CDR3 reads CASSPRRENTEAFF. As DNA, the CDR3 is TGTGCCAGCAGCCCGAGGCGGGAGAACACTGAAGCTTTCTTT.

The genes are TRBV4-1 and TRBJ2-1, with D perhaps TRBD1 (6 bases). The CDR3 is 16 amino acids. Per the germline V gene, CDR1 is MGHRA and CDR2 is YSYEKL. Trimming took off 3 bases at V and 0 bases at J, with 12 bases between the two ends. For the CDR3, the DNA is TGCGCCAGCAGCCATGTAGGACAGAACTCCTACAATGAGCAGTTCTTC. Its translation is CASSHVGQNSYNEQFF.

This chain uses TRBV19 with TRBJ1-1; D not certain. CDR1 LNHDA and CDR2 SQIVND come from the germline V gene (reference sequence). The V end was cut by 2 bases, the J end by 2 bases, with 12 bases between. The CDR3 spans 15 residues. The CDR3 sequence is CASSINSRRNTEAFF. The CDR3 DNA sequence: TGTGCCAGTAGTATAAATTCGAGGAGAAACACTGAAGCTTTCTTT. Together with reference TRBV19 and TRBJ1-1, the CDR3 gives the full variable domain: DGGITQSPKYLFRKEGQNVTLSCEQNLNHDAMYWYRQDPGQGLRLIYYSQIVNDFQKGDIAEGYSVSREKKESFPLTVTSAQKNPTAFYLCASSINSRRNTEAFFGQGTRLTVV.

This clone has a handful of counts. The V call is TRBV6-4, the J call TRBJ1-6; D is perhaps TRBD1 (5 bases). Per the germline V gene, CDR1 is MRHNA and CDR2 is SNTAGT. This CDR3 is built from 14 residues. The germline V and J ends were trimmed by 4 bases and 9 bases, with 13 bases remaining between them. DNA for the CDR3: TGTGCCAGCAGTGCGGGTGGACATCGTTCACCCCTCCACTTT. Translated: CASSAGGHRSPLHF.